The 14 T cell receptor beta chains reported below all come from one sample, sequenced in a study of graft-versus-host responses after intestinal transplantation (TCRdb year 2021). The method behind the library was the immunoSEQ multiplex PCR assay. Entries here come from immuneACCESS through TCRdb and include only in-frame sequences with V and J called. Some clones fail to appear in such tables; in the studies checked, an unresolved V gene covers under half of the shortfall, and the cause of the remainder is unknown. Recorded for this sample are 20,000 or so clones; roughly 30% of them occurred a single time. Jointly, the top ten make up roughly a tenth of the sample. The time point label on this specimen signifies: cells obtained before transplantation from donor or recipient. In mixed lymphocyte reactions, approximately 200,000 CFSE-labeled pre-transplant responders were plated with approximately 200,000 irradiated violet-dye-labeled stimulators and cultured for 5 to 6 days.

The sequencing here drew on alloreactive CD8+ T cells from a mixed lymphocyte reaction culture, taken before intestinal transplant. The cell subset or site label, as the study defines it: CFSE-low proliferating T cells sorted from roughly six-day pre-transplant mixed lymphocyte reaction (GvH or HvG direction). The receptor set was obtained from a human patient who received an intestinal transplant.

The CDR3, as DNA: TGCGCCAGCAGTGACGGATCGAACACTGAAGCTTTCTTT. Protein product: CASSDGSNTEAFF. The chain carries TRBV10-2 and TRBJ1-1; no reliable D call. The V gene's germline CDR1 is WSHSY and CDR2 SAAADI. This CDR3 has 13 amino acids. V shed 3 bases and J shed 1 base, with 6 bases lying between them.

The chain recombines TRBV5-1 with TRBJ2-7, with 11 positions matching TRBD1. This CDR3 spans 13 amino acids. V shed 6 bases and J 5 bases; nucleotides not matched to a gene: 4. CDR1 is SGHRS, CDR2 YFSETQ, per germline. The CDR3 loop is CASIGTGGDEQYF. CDR3 nucleotides: TGCGCCAGCATTGGGACAGGGGGTGACGAGCAGTACTTC.

V usage is TRBV7-6 and J usage is TRBJ2-3; D is unresolved. The length of the CDR3 is 16 residues. The germline V gene has CDR1 SGHVS and CDR2 FNYEAQ. Trimming left V 0 bases short and J 1 base short, with 11 bases between. CDR3: CASSLAPAVRTDTQYF. Written as DNA, the CDR3 is TGTGCCAGCAGCTTAGCGCCAGCCGTTCGCACAGATACGCAGTATTTT.

This clone was recorded a few times. V and J are TRBV4-1 and TRBJ2-7; perhaps TRBD1 as D (6 bases). The V end lost 4 bases, the J end lost 4 bases, and 14 bases lay between the germline ends. The CDR3 loop spans 14 amino acids. In germline, CDR1 is MGHRA, CDR2 YSYEKL. Written as DNA, the CDR3 is TGCGCCAGCAGCCCAGGCCAGGGGCTATACGAGCAGTACTTC. It codes for CASSPGQGLYEQYF.

This clone came up a few times. The chain uses TRBV5-1 and TRBJ1-1, with D possibly TRBD1 on 6 matching bases. The CDR3 spans 14 residues. Trimming pared 5 bases from V and 0 bases from J, leaving 11 bases between. The germline CDR1 and CDR2 sequences are SGHRS and YFSETQ. The CDR3: CASRGGGVNTEAFF. CDR3 nucleotide sequence: TGCGCCAGCAGAGGGGGAGGGGTGAACACTGAAGCTTTCTTT.

The chain couples TRBV5-4 to TRBJ2-4; the match to TRBD1 covers 11 bases. Germline CDR1 is SGHNT and CDR2 is YYREEE (reference sequence). The V segment lost 2 bases and the J segment 3 bases; nucleotides outside the gene matches: 7. The CDR3 runs to 17 residues. As DNA, the CDR3 is TGTGCCAGCAGCTTACCTCCCGGGACAGGGGGCAAAAACATTCAGTACTTC. This translates into CASSLPPGTGGKNIQYF.

The table lists this clone with a few counts. This chain uses TRBV4-1 with TRBJ1-6, with D unclear. The germline gives CDR1 MGHRA, CDR2 YSYEKL. V lost 4 bases to trimming and J lost 7 bases, with 11 bases between them. The CDR3 runs to 14 residues. CDR3 nucleotide sequence: TGCGCCAGCAGCCGGATTCGGAAGAATTCACCCCTCCACTTT. Its translation is CASSRIRKNSPLHF.

This clone was counted between two and nine times. The chain recombines TRBV11-2 with TRBJ2-7, with TRBD1 identical over 8 bases. V was clipped by 3 bases and J by 3 bases; unmatched bases: 1. The CDR3 length is 13 residues. From germline, CDR1 is SGHAT and CDR2 FQNNGV. CDR3 loop: CASSFGTGYEQYF. The DNA of the CDR3 is TGTGCCAGCAGCTTTGGGACAGGCTACGAGCAGTACTTC.

This clone occurred a few times. The chain links TRBV19 to TRBJ2-7, with D uncertain. V was trimmed by 5 bases and J by 0 bases, leaving 5 bases between them. In germline, CDR1 is LNHDA, CDR2 SQIVND (reference sequence). This CDR3 is built from 12 residues. The CDR3 sequence: CASSGNSYEQYF. The CDR3 coding sequence is TGTGCCAGTAGTGGCAACTCCTACGAGCAGTACTTC. The full variable domain, with the rest looked up from reference TRBV19 and TRBJ2-7, is DGGITQSPKYLFRKEGQNVTLSCEQNLNHDAMYWYRQDPGQGLRLIYYSQIVNDFQKGDIAEGYSVSREKKESFPLTVTSAQKNPTAFYLCASSGNSYEQYFGPGTRLTVT.

The J gene is TRBJ2-7, the V gene TRBV6-5; D is undetermined. With 4 bases removed from V and 10 bases from J, the gap between germline ends came to 11 bases. Germline V gene lookup returns CDR1 MNHEY and CDR2 SVGAGI. The CDR3 has 11 residues. CDR3 nucleotides: TGTGCCAGCAGTTTTTTGGACGCTCAGTACTTC. It specifies CASSFLDAQYF.

This clone was seen a few times. The chain employs TRBV6-6 and TRBJ1-1; 8 bases line up with TRBD1. This CDR3 region has 15 residues. The J segment lost 4 bases and the V segment lost 0 bases, leaving 4 bases of the junction unmatched. The germline gives CDR1 MNHNY, CDR2 SVGAGI (reference sequence). The CDR3 DNA is TGTGCCAGCAGTTACTCGGTTGGACAGGGCACTGAAGCTTTCTTT. Translation: CASSYSVGQGTEAFF.

This clone has just a few counts. The genes are TRBV11-1 and TRBJ2-1, with a weak D call TRBD1 (5 bases). Trimming stripped 1 base from V and 9 bases from J, with 13 bases between. There are 14 residues in the CDR3. CDR1 SGHAT and CDR2 FQDESV come from the germline V gene (reference sequence). The chain's CDR3 is CASSLEGLGVEQFF. Written as DNA, the CDR3 is TGTGCCAGCAGCTTAGAGGGTTTAGGGGTTGAGCAGTTCTTC.

This clone was seen just once. Germline and junction disagree at one end, which may indicate a read error. This chain links TRBV5-1 with TRBJ2-7; D gene unclear. From germline, CDR1 is SGHRS and CDR2 YFSETQ. The CDR3 runs to 12 residues. The CDR3 spells CASSVRSYEQYF. The DNA for the CDR3 is TGTGCCAGCAGCGTAAGGTCCTACGAGCAGTACTTC.

V gene TRBV4-1 combines with J gene TRBJ2-1; a possible D gene is TRBD2 (5 bases). The CDR3 runs 17 residues. V was trimmed by 0 bases and J by 0 bases, leaving 12 bases between them. Germline V lookup: CDR1 MGHRA, CDR2 YSYEKL. The CDR3 protein is CASSQEPLGSSYNEQFF. In DNA, the CDR3 is TGCGCCAGCAGCCAAGAACCCCTAGGGAGCTCCTACAATGAGCAGTTCTTC.